Shown below are 3 T cell receptor beta chains from a single sample sequenced in a study of blood T cells in healthy people across ages. Using a J-beta primer mix together with a sample-barcoded 5' primer, a second PCR was run for about 6 to 11 cycles. TCRdb re-called the 5' RACE reads through MiXCR, storing one row per CDR3 protein. The sample lists about 1.4 million distinct CDR3 sequences, approximately 59% occurring once. Sequenced sample: blood. All receptors derive from a young man in good health.

This clonotype occurred a few times. The chain joins TRBV11-2 to TRBJ1-1, with D possibly being TRBD1 (5 bases). Germline V lookup: CDR1 SGHAT, CDR2 FQNNGV. The CDR3 covers 15 residues. V dropped 2 bases and J dropped 1 base, with 11 bases sitting between them. CDR3 in DNA: TGTGCCAGCAGCTTAATCCAGGGTGAGAACACTGAAGCTTTCTTT. Residues: CASSLIQGENTEAFF.

This chain links TRBV6-5 with TRBJ1-6; D might be TRBD1 (5 bases). This CDR3 has 15 residues. CDR1 is MNHEY and CDR2 is SVGAGI in the germline V gene. V was pared by 5 bases and J by 8 bases, with 16 bases between. The CDR3 DNA follows: TGTGCCAGCAGTCCAGGGATCCCTAGCGATTCACCCCTCCACTTT. This gives the protein CASSPGIPSDSPLHF.

For the CDR3, the DNA is TGTGCCAGCAGTGCGCCGACAGGGAGAGGGTCACCCCTCCACTTT. It yields the protein CASSAPTGRGSPLHF. The rearrangement uses TRBV6-5 and TRBJ1-6; 7 bases are shared with TRBD1. The CDR3 length is 15 residues. J lost 10 bases, V lost 5 bases, and 11 bases had no gene match. In germline, CDR1 is MNHEY, CDR2 SVGAGI.